What follows are 23 T cell receptor beta chains derived from one specimen sequenced in a study of identical twins. TCRdb fed the 5' RACE reads into MiXCR, producing one record per CDR3 protein. The sample lists about 690,000 distinct CDR3 sequences; around 6.1% were seen once. The material sequenced was naive T cells sorted from blood. The receptors come from a man aged 18 to 30 in good health.

In this sample, this clonotype turned up many times. This chain links TRBV20-1 with TRBJ2-1; a possible D gene is TRBD2 (6 bases). The CDR3 has 14 amino acids. V lost 4 bases and J 10 bases, leaving 20 bases between the germline ends. Per germline, CDR1 DFQATT and CDR2 SNEGSKA (reference sequence). The CDR3, as DNA: TGCAGTGCTACCCGGGCCGGGTCTGGGGGGGAGCAGTTCTTC. It codes for CSATRAGSGGEQFF.

The V gene is TRBV29-1, the J gene TRBJ1-1; 8 bases map to TRBD1. This CDR3 has 13 amino acids. CDR1 is SQVTM, CDR2 ANQGSEA, per germline. DNA for the CDR3: TGCAGTCACTGGACAGGGTTGGACACTGAAGCTTTCTTT. Translating gives CSHWTGLDTEAFF.

In this sample, this clonotype turned up many times. The chain combines TRBV20-1 with TRBJ2-3; the match to TRBD2 covers 9 bases. The CDR3 totals 14 residues. The germline CDR1 and CDR2 sequences are DFQATT and SNEGSKA (reference sequence). The V gene end was trimmed by 5 bases and the J gene end by 4 bases; junction bases not matched to a gene: 7. The CDR3 region is CSAFQREAPDTQYF. Here the CDR3 DNA reads TGCAGTGCTTTTCAGCGGGAGGCCCCAGATACGCAGTATTTT.

The J gene is TRBJ2-2, the V gene TRBV5-4, with 9 positions matching TRBD2. Germline V gene data show CDR1 as SGHNT and CDR2 as YYREEE (reference sequence). The V and J ends lost 2 bases and 0 bases, in that order; junction bases with no gene match: 5. The CDR3 contains 17 residues. The CDR3 DNA sequence: TGTGCCAGCAGCTTCCCCACTAGCGGGTCGAACACCGGGGAGCTGTTTTTT. Its translation: CASSFPTSGSNTGELFF. The full variable domain, rest sourced from reference TRBV5-4 and TRBJ2-2, is ETGVTQSPTHLIKTRGQQVTLRCSSQSGHNTVSWYQQALGQGPQFIFQYYREEENGRGNFPPRFSGLQFPNYSSELNVNALELDDSALYLCASSFPTSGSNTGELFFGEGSRLTVL.

This clonotype was recorded at least ten times. The chain combines TRBV7-2 with TRBJ2-7; D gene ambiguous. V was pared by 3 bases and J by 2 bases, with 8 bases between. This CDR3 contains 13 residues. From germline, CDR1 is SGHTA and CDR2 FQGNSA. CDR3 loop: CASSFSVAYEQYV. CDR3 nucleotide sequence: TGTGCCAGCAGCTTTTCCGTCGCCTACGAGCAGTACGTC.

This clonotype was seen repeatedly, ten times or more. V is TRBV7-2 and J is TRBJ2-7; 8 bases are a match to TRBD1. The CDR3 sequence is 15 residues long. In germline, CDR1 is SGHTA, CDR2 FQGNSA. J lost 2 bases, V lost 6 bases, and 9 bases had no gene match. CDR3 region: CASRPGTGRAYEQYF. The DNA of the CDR3 is TGTGCCAGCAGACCCGGGACAGGCCGCGCCTACGAGCAGTACTTC.

The table lists this clonotype with a few counts. The chain employs TRBV28 and TRBJ2-7; 8 bases map to TRBD2. J was trimmed by 0 bases and V by 4 bases; bases with no gene match: 11. Looked up from germline, CDR1 is MDHEN and CDR2 is SYDVKM. The CDR3 sequence is 17 residues long. CDR3: CASSSQYGAGDSYEQYF. CDR3 coding DNA: TGTGCCAGCAGTTCCCAATATGGAGCGGGAGACTCCTACGAGCAGTACTTC.

This clonotype was counted ten times or more. The rearrangement links TRBV12-3 or TRBV12-4 to TRBJ2-1, with 14 bases fitting TRBD2. CDR3 size: 17 residues. V was pared by 3 bases and J by 7 bases, with 8 bases of the junction left unmatched. Written as DNA, the CDR3 is TGTGCCAGCAGTTTCGAGGGGACTAGCGGGAGATGGAATGAGCAGTTCTTC. It is translated as CASSFEGTSGRWNEQFF.

The table lists this clonotype with many counts. V is TRBV4-2 and J is TRBJ2-2; weak D call: TRBD1 (6 bases). The V gene lost 0 bases and the J gene lost 4 bases, with 12 bases spanning the gap. The CDR3 is made up of 16 amino acids. CDR1 and CDR2 (germline): LGHNA, YNFKEQ. Written as DNA, the CDR3 is TGTGCCAGCAGCCAAGATCGAGGGGGAGTCACCGGGGAGCTGTTTTTT. Translating gives CASSQDRGGVTGELFF.

This chain connects TRBV20-1 to TRBJ2-7, with TRBD1 matching 8 bases. CDR1 and CDR2 from the germline V gene are DFQATT and SNEGSKA (reference sequence). The J segment lost 2 bases and the V segment lost 6 bases, leaving 6 bases of the junction unmatched. The length of the CDR3 is 13 residues. CDR3 sequence (DNA): TGCAGTGCCCCGGCAGGGGGCACCTACGAGCAGTACTTC. Protein: CSAPAGGTYEQYF.

This clonotype was counted at least ten times. The chain uses TRBV5-1 and TRBJ2-1; 8 positions match TRBD1. Germline V gives CDR1 SGHRS, CDR2 YFSETQ. J gave up 7 bases and V 0 bases, and 3 bases lay outside the gene matches. This CDR3 has 14 residues. The CDR3 DNA reads TGCGCCAGCAGCTTGGGACAGGGGAGGAATGAGCAGTTCTTC. Translating it yields CASSLGQGRNEQFF.

The chain links TRBV12-3 or TRBV12-4 to TRBJ1-6, with TRBD1 as a possible D gene (5 bases). Trimming took off 3 bases at V and 8 bases at J, with 11 bases between the two ends. CDR3 size: 14 residues. The CDR3 reads CASSLGTTDSPLHF. The DNA for the CDR3 is TGTGCCAGCAGTTTGGGGACTACGGATTCACCCCTCCACTTT.

A few counts support this clonotype. The V call is TRBV5-1, the J call TRBJ1-2, with no clear D. The V and J ends lost 2 bases and 8 bases respectively, with 13 bases between them. CDR3 length: 13 residues. In germline, CDR1 is SGHRS, CDR2 YFSETQ. Here the CDR3 DNA reads TGCGCCAGCAGCTTAGAGGGAGTGGGAGGCTACACCTTC. Translating gives CASSLEGVGGYTF.

This clonotype has at least ten counts. The DNA of the CDR3 is TGTGCCAGCAGCCAATACGATCGGGAGAGCTCCTACGAGCAGTACTTC. Translation: CASSQYDRESSYEQYF. The chain is built from TRBV3-1 and TRBJ2-7, with a tentative D call TRBD2 (6 bases). V was pared by 2 bases and J by 0 bases, with 14 bases between. CDR3 length: 16 amino acids. Germline V gene lookup returns CDR1 LGHDT and CDR2 YNNKEL (reference sequence).

This clonotype was counted ten times or more. The chain couples TRBV20-1 to TRBJ2-5; 8 nucleotides align to TRBD2. The CDR3 totals 16 residues. The germline V gene has CDR1 DFQATT and CDR2 SNEGSKA (reference sequence). V trimming: 3 bases; J trimming: 1 base; junction bases outside the gene matches: 10. The CDR3 protein is CSASRESGRLQETQYF. CDR3 DNA sequence: TGCAGTGCTAGTAGGGAAAGCGGGAGACTCCAAGAGACCCAGTACTTC.

This clonotype appeared a few times. The rearrangement links TRBV11-2 to TRBJ2-5, with D unclear. Germline values: CDR1 SGHAT, CDR2 FQNNGV. This CDR3 spans 12 amino acids. V was clipped by 3 bases and J by 4 bases, with 6 bases between them. This CDR3 is CASSFEPETQYF. The CDR3 nucleotides are TGTGCCAGCAGCTTTGAGCCAGAGACCCAGTACTTC. The full variable domain, its missing parts supplied by reference TRBV11-2 and TRBJ2-5, is EAGVAQSPRYKIIEKRQSVAFWCNPISGHATLYWYQQILGQGPKLLIQFQNNGVVDDSQLPKDRFSAERLKGVDSTLKIQPAKLEDSAVYLCASSFEPETQYFGPGTRLLVL.

This clonotype was seen a few times. V and J are TRBV6-5 and TRBJ2-1, with a weak D call TRBD2 (5 bases). Germline V lookup: CDR1 MNHEY, CDR2 SVGAGI. This CDR3 spans 15 amino acids. Trimming pared 5 bases from V and 6 bases from J, leaving 17 bases between. The CDR3 nucleotides read TGTGCCAGCAGTACTGACTACCTTTCTGGCAATGAGCAGTTCTTC. This sequence encodes CASSTDYLSGNEQFF.

This clonotype was detected many times. V usage is TRBV20-1 and J usage is TRBJ2-1, with TRBD2 as a possible D gene (6 bases). Germline CDR1 and CDR2: DFQATT and SNEGSKA (reference sequence). The CDR3 sequence is 17 residues long. V lost 3 bases, J lost 0 bases, and 18 bases lay in between. The CDR3 sequence is CSASPRDPDYSYNEQFF. CDR3 coding DNA: TGCAGTGCTAGTCCGCGGGATCCCGATTACTCCTACAATGAGCAGTTCTTC.

This clonotype was counted only a few times. The rearrangement joins TRBV11-2 to TRBJ2-4; D is unresolved. The CDR3 has 12 amino acids. Deletions cut 3 bases from V and 2 bases from J, with 2 bases between. Germline-derived CDR1 and CDR2 are SGHAT and FQNNGV. The CDR3 region is CASSLTKNIQYF. CDR3 DNA: TGTGCCAGCAGCTTGACCAAAAACATTCAGTACTTC.

The rearrangement links TRBV7-9 to TRBJ2-1, with TRBD2 matching 12 bases. Germline values: CDR1 SEHNR, CDR2 FQNEAQ (reference sequence). J was trimmed by 7 bases and V by 7 bases; bases with no gene match: 8. The CDR3 has 15 residues. CDR3 DNA: TGTGCCAGCACCCTGACTAGCGGGAGTGGTAATGAGCAGTTCTTC. This translates into CASTLTSGSGNEQFF. The full variable domain, in which reference TRBV7-9 and TRBJ2-1 provide the parts outside the CDR3, is DTGVSQNPRHKITKRGQNVTFRCDPISEHNRLYWYRQTLGQGPEFLTYFQNEAQLEKSRLLSDRFSAERPKGSFSTLEIQRTEQGDSAMYLCASTLTSGSGNEQFFGPGTRLTVL.

This clonotype was found many times. The V call is TRBV27, the J call TRBJ2-1; a weak D match, TRBD2 (6 bases). Germline V CDR1 and CDR2: MNHEY, SMNVEV (reference sequence). This CDR3 region has 16 residues. Trimming took off 4 bases at V and 9 bases at J, with 22 bases between the two ends. The CDR3 nucleotides are TGTGCCAGCAGTTACGGGACTGTGTTGTATCGTAGTGAGCAGTTCTTC. Encoded protein: CASSYGTVLYRSEQFF.

This clonotype has ten or more counts. V usage is TRBV5-5 and J usage is TRBJ2-7, with D perhaps TRBD1 (6 bases). CDR1 is SGHKS, CDR2 YYEKEE, per germline (reference sequence). V lost 2 bases and J lost 2, with 11 bases in between. The CDR3 contains 14 residues. Here the CDR3 reads CASSFGQLTYEQYV. The CDR3 nucleotides are TGTGCCAGCAGCTTCGGACAGTTAACCTACGAGCAGTACGTC.

At least ten counts were recorded for this clonotype. The chain links TRBV27 to TRBJ2-7, with a weak D call TRBD2 (6 bases). CDR1 and CDR2 (germline): MNHEY, SMNVEV (reference sequence). The CDR3 spans 9 residues. CDR3 region: CAGGYEQYF. The DNA of the CDR3 is TGTGCTGGGGGGTACGAGCAGTACTTC.